The T cell receptor (beta chain) under discussion was sequenced for a study of T cells after yellow fever vaccination. Overall study context: Fractions containing few cells were prepared with SMART-Seq v4 Ultra Low Input. Study outcomes and limitations: In post-booster samples, most primary-vaccination clones reappeared (just under 97% CD4, roughly 90% CD8). The presence of abundant clonotypes contaminating from the bulk population was possible in FACS-sorted repertoires.

Conversion of TCR transcripts into cDNA relied on 5'RACE template switching, which added a universal primer site and UMIs. TCRdb reprocessed the 5' RACE reads via MiXCR and lists one record per CDR3 protein. The repertoire consists of roughly 250,000 distinct CDR3 sequences, with around 13% occurring once and the leading ten covering 0.4% to 0.55%. In its sample, this clonotype was seen a few times. Its antigen remains unknown. V was clipped by 3 bases and J by 0 bases, with 6 bases between them. The CDR3 is 15 amino acids. Germline CDR1 ENHRY, CDR2 SYGVKD. The TCR originated in a young man who received the YFV17D yellow fever vaccine. V gene TRBV10-3 combines with J gene TRBJ2-6; D is uncertain. This specimen consisted of CD4+ T cells sorted from PBMCs, obtained 45 days after the yellow fever booster vaccination. The CDR3 spells CAISDGVSGANVLTF. The DNA for the CDR3 is TGTGCCATCAGTGACGGTGTCTCTGGGGCCAACGTCCTGACTTTC.